The 28 T cell receptor beta chains reported below all come from one sample, sequenced in a study of shared clonotypes between healthy human individuals. Assay used: immunoSEQ multiplex PCR; TCRdb lists only in-frame clones, some missing. The sample yields hundreds of thousands of clones, around 78% seen once. The sequencing input was PBMCs. Receptor source: a middle-aged woman in good health. Some clones in this sample may be carry-over from other donors' samples.

The V call is TRBV7-3, the J call TRBJ2-1, with D possibly being TRBD1 (6 bases). The CDR3 has 15 residues. V lost 5 bases, J lost 4 bases, and 15 bases lay in between. Germline V gene data show CDR1 as SGHTA and CDR2 as FQGTGA. Written as DNA, the CDR3 is TGTGCCAGCAGCCTAAACCCTGGACAGTACAATGAGCAGTTCTTC. Protein sequence: CASSLNPGQYNEQFF.

The CDR3 coding sequence is TGTGCCAGCAGTTTATGGGGCAGGGGCACAGATACGCAGTATTTT. Amino acid sequence: CASSLWGRGTDTQYF. The J gene is TRBJ2-3, the V gene TRBV27; D might be TRBD1 (5 bases). The CDR3 covers 15 residues. V was trimmed by 1 base and J by 1 base, leaving 9 bases between them. Germline lookup yields CDR1 MNHEY and CDR2 SMNVEV (reference sequence).

A single count supports this clone. The V gene is TRBV9, the J gene TRBJ2-7; possibly TRBD1 for D (6 bases). The germline V and J ends were trimmed by 3 bases and 3 bases, with 13 bases remaining between them. CDR1 is SGDLS, CDR2 YYNGEE, per germline. CDR3 length equals 14 residues. The CDR3, as DNA: TGTGCCAGCAGCGCGACAGGAAACAGCTACGAGCAGTACTTC. Translated, it gives CASSATGNSYEQYF.

This rearrangement joins TRBV29-1 to TRBJ2-1, with 8 bases aligning to TRBD2. The length of the CDR3 is 14 residues. Germline lookup yields CDR1 SQVTM and CDR2 ANQGSEA. Losses at the gene ends were 7 bases for V and 4 bases for J; bases not matched to a gene: 9. The DNA for the CDR3 is TGCAGCGCCCACCCGGGACTAGATTACAATGAGCAGTTCTTC. This codes for CSAHPGLDYNEQFF.

This clone turned up a few times. The J gene is TRBJ2-2, the V gene TRBV18; D not certain. Between the trimmed V and J ends, which lost 3 bases and 5 bases, there was a span of 7 bases. The CDR3 is made up of 13 amino acids. Germline CDR1 KGHSH, CDR2 LQKENI. CDR3 protein: CASSPGRTGELFF. As DNA, the CDR3 is TGTGCCAGCTCACCTGGAAGAACCGGGGAGCTGTTTTTT.

This clone came up once. The chain couples TRBV5-1 to TRBJ2-3; D call uncertain. The CDR3 sequence is 14 residues long. V lost 7 bases and J lost 0, with 12 bases in between. CDR1 and CDR2 from the germline V gene are SGHRS and YFSETQ. The CDR3 loop is CASAVSSSTDTQYF. DNA for the CDR3: TGCGCCAGCGCCGTGAGCTCTAGCACAGATACGCAGTATTTT. Full variable domain (rest looked up from reference TRBV5-1 and TRBJ2-3): KAGVTQTPRYLIKTRGQQVTLSCSPISGHRSVSWYQQTPGQGLQFLFEYFSETQRNKGNFPGRFSGRQFSNSRSEMNVSTLELGDSALYLCASAVSSSTDTQYFGPGTRLTVL.

This sequence joins TRBV10-1 and TRBJ1-2; D unresolved. Germline CDR1 is WNHNN and CDR2 is SYGVQD (reference sequence). The CDR3 has 13 residues. Trimming removed 11 bases from V and 3 bases from J, with 16 bases in between. The CDR3 reads CAGETWKDYGYTF. For the CDR3, the DNA is TGCGCCGGGGAGACGTGGAAGGACTATGGCTACACCTTC.

This clone was found once. The chain links TRBV6-6 to TRBJ2-1; 7 positions match TRBD1. The CDR3 covers 15 residues. The ends lost 9 bases at V and 0 bases at J; junction bases unmatched: 8. CDR1 is MNHNY, CDR2 SVGAGI, per germline (reference sequence). The chain's CDR3 is CASALGDSSYNEQFF. The CDR3 DNA sequence: TGTGCCAGTGCCCTGGGGGACAGCTCCTACAATGAGCAGTTCTTC.

The chain links TRBV7-9 to TRBJ1-1; weak D call: TRBD1 (6 bases). CDR3 length: 14 amino acids. Germline lookup yields CDR1 SEHNR and CDR2 FQNEAQ (reference sequence). Trimming stripped 4 bases from V and 6 bases from J, with 15 bases between. The CDR3 DNA reads as TGTGCCAGCAGCTCGCAGGGGCTGGTAGCTGAAGCTTTCTTT. It yields the protein CASSSQGLVAEAFF.

This chain uses TRBV27 with TRBJ1-2; 9 bases align to TRBD1. Per germline, CDR1 MNHEY and CDR2 SMNVEV (reference sequence). The CDR3 contains 14 residues. V trimming: 6 bases; J trimming: 7 bases; junction bases outside the gene matches: 9. CDR3 amino acids: CASSLGQGTFGYTF. The CDR3 coding sequence is TGTGCCAGCAGCCTCGGACAGGGGACGTTTGGCTACACCTTC.

The genes are TRBV4-2 and TRBJ2-3, with 15 bases that match TRBD2. CDR1 and CDR2 (germline): LGHNA, YNFKEQ. V shed 3 bases, J shed 0 bases, and the junction held 7 bases outside the gene matches. The CDR3 length is 19 residues. The CDR3, as DNA: TGTGCCAGCAGCCATAAGGGACTAGCGGGAGGACAGAGCACAGATACGCAGTATTTT. This codes for CASSHKGLAGGQSTDTQYF.

The J gene is TRBJ1-2, the V gene TRBV5-6; a possible D gene is TRBD1 (5 bases). CDR1 SGHDT and CDR2 YYEEEE come from the germline V gene. The V end was cut by 7 bases, the J end by 5 bases, with 12 bases between. CDR3 length: 12 residues. The CDR3 coding sequence is TGTGCCAGCGGGAGTAAGGGGTATGGCTACACCTTC. Amino acids: CASGSKGYGYTF.

CDR3 protein: CASSQDPGASRDTQYF. The CDR3 DNA follows: TGCGCCAGCAGCCAAGATCCGGGCGCCTCAAGAGATACCCAGTACTTC. The chain recombines TRBV4-1 with TRBJ2-5, with no clear D. Germline CDR1 is MGHRA and CDR2 is YSYEKL. The CDR3 runs to 16 residues. V was pared by 0 bases and J by 8 bases, with 19 bases between.

V gene TRBV15 combines with J gene TRBJ1-4; 7 nucleotides align to TRBD1. J lost 7 bases, V lost 2 bases, and 10 bases had no gene match. There are 16 residues in the CDR3. Germline V gene data show CDR1 as LNHNV and CDR2 as YYDKDF (reference sequence). The CDR3 protein is CATSRLGTAWGEKLFF. CDR3 DNA sequence: TGTGCCACCAGCAGACTAGGGACAGCCTGGGGTGAAAAACTGTTTTTT.

In regard to this clone: Other nucleotide sequences from this sample produce the same CDR3. The chain couples TRBV7-2 to TRBJ2-3; TRBD1 aligns across 7 bases. The CDR3 is made up of 14 amino acids. Germline lookup yields CDR1 SGHTA and CDR2 FQGNSA. With V trimmed by 5 bases and J by 4 bases, 6 bases remained unmatched. The CDR3 is CASSRGTVPDTQYF. The CDR3 DNA reads TGTGCCAGCAGCCGTGGGACAGTTCCAGATACGCAGTATTTT.

V and J are TRBV7-2 and TRBJ1-5; D is unresolved. The CDR3 totals 13 residues. V lost 5 bases and J lost 5, with 10 bases in between. The V gene's germline CDR1 is SGHTA and CDR2 FQGNSA. The CDR3: CASSRGEDQPQHF. As DNA, the CDR3 is TGTGCCAGCAGCCGTGGGGAGGATCAGCCCCAGCATTTT.

The rearrangement uses TRBV6-1 and TRBJ1-2; D is unresolved. The CDR3 spans 13 residues. The germline V gene encodes CDR1 MNHNS and CDR2 SASEGT. The V and J ends lost 6 bases and 8 bases respectively, with 16 bases between them. In DNA, the CDR3 is TGTGCCAGCAGGGAGAGTGGGAGGGAGGGCTACACCTTC. It encodes CASRESGREGYTF.

This clone is a singleton in its sample. V gene TRBV5-1 combines with J gene TRBJ2-3; 13 nucleotides agree with TRBD2. Per germline, CDR1 SGHRS and CDR2 YFSETQ. The CDR3 contains 18 residues. Trimming at V came to 0 bases and at J to 6 bases, leaving 10 bases not matched to a gene. CDR3 nucleotide sequence: TGCGCCAGCAGCTTGGCCAAAGGACTAGCGGGGGCACTGGATACGCAGTATTTT. It encodes CASSLAKGLAGALDTQYF. Based on the CDR3 plus reference TRBV5-1 and TRBJ2-3, the full variable domain is KAGVTQTPRYLIKTRGQQVTLSCSPISGHRSVSWYQQTPGQGLQFLFEYFSETQRNKGNFPGRFSGRQFSNSRSEMNVSTLELGDSALYLCASSLAKGLAGALDTQYFGPGTRLTVL.

V gene TRBV6-1 combines with J gene TRBJ1-5; 8 positions agree with TRBD1. Germline CDR1 is MNHNS and CDR2 is SASEGT. CDR3 length equals 14 residues. V lost 4 bases and J lost 7; bases outside the gene matches: 6. The CDR3 is CASSVGQGTQPQHF. The CDR3 DNA is TGTGCCAGCAGTGTAGGACAGGGTACCCAGCCCCAGCATTTT.

V gene TRBV19 combines with J gene TRBJ1-3; a possible D gene is TRBD1 (5 bases). The CDR3 covers 16 residues. V lost 4 bases to trimming and J lost 0 bases, with 13 bases between them. Germline V gives CDR1 LNHDA, CDR2 SQIVND (reference sequence). CDR3 sequence: CASSTSGLNSGNTIYF. In nucleotides, the CDR3 is TGTGCCAGTAGTACCTCGGGACTGAACTCTGGAAACACCATATATTTT.

The chain combines TRBV27 with TRBJ1-3; 7 bases are shared with TRBD1. The CDR3 sequence is 18 residues long. Per the germline V gene, CDR1 is MNHEY and CDR2 is SMNVEV (reference sequence). After removal of 5 bases from V and 0 bases from J, the junction contained 13 bases not matched to a gene. The CDR3 sequence: CASSPQNRGPLSGNTIYF. As DNA, the CDR3 is TGTGCCAGCAGTCCCCAAAACAGGGGTCCCCTCTCTGGAAACACCATATATTTT.

J is TRBJ1-5 and V is TRBV30, with 9 bases lining up with TRBD1. The length of the CDR3 is 15 residues. Germline values: CDR1 GTSNPN, CDR2 SVGIG (reference sequence). The junction had 7 bases not matched to a gene; V was cut back by 5 bases and J by 2 bases. The CDR3 spells CAWQQGANGNQPQHF. CDR3 bases: TGTGCCTGGCAACAGGGGGCGAACGGCAATCAGCCCCAGCATTTT.

This clone occurred a few times. The V call is TRBV5-1, the J call TRBJ2-5, with 7 bases aligning to TRBD1. The J call may be in error: the DNA end matches TRBJ2-7 better. Germline V gene data show CDR1 as SGHRS and CDR2 as YFSETQ. The CDR3 has 16 amino acids. The CDR3 DNA reads as TGCGCCAGCAGCTTGGCCGACAGGGCCGCCTCCTACGAGCAGTACTTC. Residues: CASSLADRAASYEQYF.

This chain connects TRBV30 to TRBJ2-1; possible D gene TRBD2, 6 bases. Germline CDR1 GTSNPN, CDR2 SVGIG (reference sequence). CDR3 size: 13 residues. The V and J ends lost 3 bases and 8 bases respectively, with 14 bases between them. Written as DNA, the CDR3 is TGTGCCTGGAGCGTAACTAGCAACGATGAGCAGTTCTTC. Its protein is CAWSVTSNDEQFF.

On this clone: This could be a read error, since a much larger clone is one nucleotide away. The identical CDR3 is also encoded by other nucleotide sequences in the sample. The chain joins TRBV27 to TRBJ2-7; no definite D call. Germline lookup yields CDR1 MNHEY and CDR2 SMNVEV (reference sequence). This CDR3 comprises 12 residues. The CDR3 nucleotides read TGCGCCAGCAGTTTAAACCGCAACGAGCAGTACTTC. Its protein product is CASSLNRNEQYF.

The rearrangement links TRBV7-9 to TRBJ2-3; D possibly corresponds to TRBD2 (5 bases). CDR3 size: 15 residues. CDR1 and CDR2 from the germline V gene are SEHNR and FQNEAQ (reference sequence). Deletions cut 0 bases from V and 4 bases from J, with 11 bases between. The CDR3: CASSLALAEADTQYF. CDR3 bases: TGTGCCAGCAGCTTAGCGCTAGCAGAGGCAGATACGCAGTATTTT.

V usage is TRBV5-8 and J usage is TRBJ2-5, with TRBD2 matching 9 bases. Germline assignment: CDR1 SGHTS and CDR2 YDEGEE. The CDR3 covers 15 residues. With 4 bases clipped from V and 4 bases from J, the junction kept 8 bases outside the gene matches. CDR3 sequence reads: CASSLSGRPRETQYF. For the CDR3, the DNA is TGTGCCAGCAGCCTAAGCGGGAGGCCGAGAGAGACCCAGTACTTC.

J is TRBJ2-3 and V is TRBV9; TRBD2 might be the D (5 bases). This CDR3 has 15 amino acids. Germline V gene lookup returns CDR1 SGDLS and CDR2 YYNGEE. Between the trimmed V and J ends, which lost 4 bases and 0 bases, there was a span of 12 bases. The CDR3: CASSTGMVSTDTQYF. For the CDR3, the DNA is TGTGCCAGCAGCACGGGGATGGTTAGCACAGATACGCAGTATTTT.